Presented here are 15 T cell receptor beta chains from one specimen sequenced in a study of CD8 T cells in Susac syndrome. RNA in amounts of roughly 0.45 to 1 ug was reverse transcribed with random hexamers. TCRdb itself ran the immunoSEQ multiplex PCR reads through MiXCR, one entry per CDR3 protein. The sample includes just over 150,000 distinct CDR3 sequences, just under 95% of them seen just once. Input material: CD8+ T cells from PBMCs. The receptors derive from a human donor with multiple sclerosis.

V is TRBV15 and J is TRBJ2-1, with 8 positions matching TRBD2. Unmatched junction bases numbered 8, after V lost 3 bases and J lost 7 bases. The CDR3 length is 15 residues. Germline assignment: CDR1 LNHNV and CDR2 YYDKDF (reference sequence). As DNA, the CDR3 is TGTGCCACCAGCAGGCAAGCGGGGGACCGTAATGAGCAGTTCTTC. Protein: CATSRQAGDRNEQFF.

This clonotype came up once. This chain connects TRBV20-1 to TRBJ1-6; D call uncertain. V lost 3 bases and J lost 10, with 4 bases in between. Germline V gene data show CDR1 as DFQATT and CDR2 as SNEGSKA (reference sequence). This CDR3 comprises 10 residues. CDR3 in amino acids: CSASESPLHF. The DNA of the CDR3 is TGCAGTGCTAGTGAATCACCCCTCCACTTT.

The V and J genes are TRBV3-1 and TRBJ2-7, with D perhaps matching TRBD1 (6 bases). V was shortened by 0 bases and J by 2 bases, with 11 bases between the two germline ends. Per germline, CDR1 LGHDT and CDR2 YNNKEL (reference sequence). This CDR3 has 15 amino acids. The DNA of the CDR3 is TGTGCCAGCAGCCAAGAAGCACAGGGTACCTACGAGCAGTACTTC. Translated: CASSQEAQGTYEQYF.

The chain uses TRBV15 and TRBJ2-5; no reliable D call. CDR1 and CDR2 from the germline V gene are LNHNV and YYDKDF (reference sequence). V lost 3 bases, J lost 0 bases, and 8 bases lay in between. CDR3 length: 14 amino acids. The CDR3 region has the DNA TGTGCCACCAGCAGGCAGCGAAACCAAGAGACCCAGTACTTC. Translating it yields CATSRQRNQETQYF.

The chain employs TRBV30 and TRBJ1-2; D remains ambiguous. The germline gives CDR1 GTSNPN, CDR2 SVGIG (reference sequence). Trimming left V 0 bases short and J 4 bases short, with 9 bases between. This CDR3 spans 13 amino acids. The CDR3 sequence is CAWSVAGIYGYTF. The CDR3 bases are TGTGCCTGGAGTGTTGCGGGTATCTATGGCTACACCTTC.

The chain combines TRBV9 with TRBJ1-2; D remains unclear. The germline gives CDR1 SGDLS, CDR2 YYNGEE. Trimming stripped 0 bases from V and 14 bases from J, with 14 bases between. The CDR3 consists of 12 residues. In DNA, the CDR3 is TGTGCCAGCAGCGTAGGGGATCCCCGCGTTACCTTC. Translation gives CASSVGDPRVTF.

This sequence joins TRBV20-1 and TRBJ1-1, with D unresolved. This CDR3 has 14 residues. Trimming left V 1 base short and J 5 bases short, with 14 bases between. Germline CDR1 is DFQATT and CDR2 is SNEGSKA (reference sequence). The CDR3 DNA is TGCAGTGCTAGAGTACCGGGGTTAGGGACTGAAGCTTTCTTT. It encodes CSARVPGLGTEAFF.

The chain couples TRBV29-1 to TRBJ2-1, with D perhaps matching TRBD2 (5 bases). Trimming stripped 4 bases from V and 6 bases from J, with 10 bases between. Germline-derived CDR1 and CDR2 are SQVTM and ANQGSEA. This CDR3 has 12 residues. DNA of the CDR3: TGCAGCGTTGCTCTCCGGGGCAATGAGCAGTTCTTC. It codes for CSVALRGNEQFF.

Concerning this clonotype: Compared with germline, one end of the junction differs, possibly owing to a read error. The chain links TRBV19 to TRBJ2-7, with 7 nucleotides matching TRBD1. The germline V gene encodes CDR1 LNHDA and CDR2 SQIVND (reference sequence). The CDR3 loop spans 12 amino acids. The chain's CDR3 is CASSGRDSLKTF. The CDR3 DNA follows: TGTGCCAGTAGTGGAAGGGACAGCCTCAAGACCTTC.

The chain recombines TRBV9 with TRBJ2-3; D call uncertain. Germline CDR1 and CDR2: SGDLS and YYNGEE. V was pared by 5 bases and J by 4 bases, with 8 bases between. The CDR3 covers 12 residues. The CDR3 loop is CASSQFPDTQYF. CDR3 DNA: TGTGCCAGCAGTCAATTCCCAGATACGCAGTATTTT.

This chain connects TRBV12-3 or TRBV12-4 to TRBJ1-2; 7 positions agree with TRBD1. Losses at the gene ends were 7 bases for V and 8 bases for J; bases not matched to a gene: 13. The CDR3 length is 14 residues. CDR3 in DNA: TGTGCCAGCACCCTTAGTAGGGGGCGGTTGGGCTACACCTTC. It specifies CASTLSRGRLGYTF.

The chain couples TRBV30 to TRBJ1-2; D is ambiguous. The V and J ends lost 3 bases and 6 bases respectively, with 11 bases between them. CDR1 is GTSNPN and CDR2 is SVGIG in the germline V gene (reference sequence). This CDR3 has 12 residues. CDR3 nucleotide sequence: TGTGCCTGGAGAGGTAACGTGAATGGCTACACCTTC. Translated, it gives CAWRGNVNGYTF.

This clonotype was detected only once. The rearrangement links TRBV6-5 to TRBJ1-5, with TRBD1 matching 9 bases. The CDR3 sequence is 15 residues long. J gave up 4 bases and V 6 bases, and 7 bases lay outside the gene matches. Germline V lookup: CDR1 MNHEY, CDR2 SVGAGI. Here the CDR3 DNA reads TGTGCCAGCAGATCTGGACAGGGGACAAATCAGCCCCAGCATTTT. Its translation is CASRSGQGTNQPQHF.

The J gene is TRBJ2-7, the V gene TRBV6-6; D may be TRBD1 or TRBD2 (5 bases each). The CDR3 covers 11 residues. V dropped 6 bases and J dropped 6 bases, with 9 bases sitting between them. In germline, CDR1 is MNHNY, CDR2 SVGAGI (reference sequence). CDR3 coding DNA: TGTGCCAGCAGGGGGGAGAGCGAGCAGTACTTC. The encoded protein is CASRGESEQYF.

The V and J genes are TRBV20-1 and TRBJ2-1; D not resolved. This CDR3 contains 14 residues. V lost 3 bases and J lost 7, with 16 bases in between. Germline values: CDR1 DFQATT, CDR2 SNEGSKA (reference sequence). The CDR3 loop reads CSASNVRVGNEQFF. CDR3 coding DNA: TGCAGTGCTAGTAACGTCCGGGTGGGGAATGAGCAGTTCTTC.